The source of this T cell receptor beta chain is a study of beta chain features in type 1 diabetes. Study-wide results and limits: Insertions were fewer and deletions more numerous at VDJ junctions in type 1 diabetes patients. Healthy donors had naive, central memory and Treg TCRB repertoires that appeared less similar than those seen among patients. When Type 1 diabetes patients were examined, their TCRB CDR3s proved moderately but significantly shorter in all four CD4+ subsets.

Expressed TCRB transcripts were sequenced, since all the RNA that had been isolated was reverse transcribed. Sequencing was performed with immunoSEQ multiplex PCR; in TCRdb, only in-frame clones are kept and a portion is missing. Of 310,000 or so clones in the sample, approximately 8.2% were seen once. Germline CDR1 and CDR2: SGHTA and FQGNSA. This CDR3 region has 16 residues. J lost 6 bases, V lost 1 base, and 10 bases had no gene match. This clone was counted only a few times. What it recognizes is unknown. Each sorted population was over 95% pure. This receptor was taken from a young woman in good health. The chain has TRBV7-2 and TRBJ2-3; 7 bases match TRBD2. Material for sequencing was central memory CD4+ T cells from blood. CDR3 coding DNA: TGTGCCAGCAGCTTAGAGAGCGGGACGGGGTCCGATACGCAGTATTTT. Protein: CASSLESGTGSDTQYF.